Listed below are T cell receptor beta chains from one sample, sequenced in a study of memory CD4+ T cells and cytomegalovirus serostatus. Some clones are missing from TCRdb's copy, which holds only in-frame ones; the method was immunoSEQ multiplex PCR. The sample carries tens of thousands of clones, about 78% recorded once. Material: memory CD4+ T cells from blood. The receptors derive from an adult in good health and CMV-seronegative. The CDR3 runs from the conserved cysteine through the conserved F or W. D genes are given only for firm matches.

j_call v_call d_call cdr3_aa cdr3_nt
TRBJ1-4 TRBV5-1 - CASSPGLQSEKLFF TGCGCCAGCAGCCCGGGACTTCAAAGTGAAAAACTGTTTTTT
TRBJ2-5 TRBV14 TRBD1 CASSQGARGFQETQYF TGTGCCAGCAGCCAAGGAGCCAGGGGGTTTCAAGAGACCCAGTACTTC
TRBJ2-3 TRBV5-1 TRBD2 CASSYRGLAGGTTDTQYF TGCGCCAGCAGCTACAGGGGACTAGCGGGGGGGACAACAGATACGCAGTATTTT
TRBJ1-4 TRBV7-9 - CASSLMSGGEKLFF TGTGCCAGCAGCCTCATGTCTGGTGGTGAAAAACTGTTTTTT
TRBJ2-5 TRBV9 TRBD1 CASSVGTGLRQETQYF TGTGCCAGCAGCGTTGGGACAGGGCTACGACAAGAGACCCAGTACTTC
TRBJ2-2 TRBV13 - CASSPGPFGELFF TGTGCCAGCAGTCCTGGTCCGTTTGGGGAGCTGTTTTTT
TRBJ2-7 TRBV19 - CASSGPFSSSYEQYF TGTGCCAGTAGTGGACCGTTCTCGTCTTCCTACGAGCAGTACTTC
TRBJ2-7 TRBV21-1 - CASSGQDRTSSYEQYF TGTGCCAGCAGCGGTCAGGACAGGACAAGCTCCTACGAGCAGTACTTC
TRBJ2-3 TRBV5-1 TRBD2 CASGGGTDTQYF TGCGCCAGCGGGGGGGGGACAGATACGCAGTATTTT
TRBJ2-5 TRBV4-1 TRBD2 CASSQDKVAGSGQETQYF TGCGCCAGCAGCCAAGACAAGGTAGCGGGGAGCGGCCAAGAGACCCAGTACTTC